The rows below give T cell receptor beta chains drawn from one sample of a study of vaccination effects on CD4 cells after COVID-19. What these receptors recognize is not known. Clones were read by immunoSEQ multiplex PCR, and TCRdb kept only the in-frame ones, dropping some. The sample yields some 77,000 clones, approximately 70% seen once. Sequenced here: CD4+ T cells from PBMCs cultured with HCoV-OC43 spike peptides, sampled before COVID-19 vaccination. Receptor source: a human donor who received a COVID-19 vaccine. CDR3s include the opening cysteine and the closing phenylalanine or tryptophan. The order of the fields is J gene, V gene, D gene, clone size, CDR3 protein, CDR3 DNA. The D gene is left open where the match is weak. A row's size may be missing; if present it is once, few, many or a size class.

J gene: TRBJ2-5
V gene: TRBV2
D gene: .
clone size: .
CDR3 protein: CASSEGRGRVQETQYF
CDR3 DNA: TGTGCCAGCAGTGAAGGGCGGGGTCGGGTCCAGGAGACCCAGTACTTC

J gene: TRBJ2-2
V gene: TRBV12-3/TRBV12-4
D gene: .
clone size: .
CDR3 protein: CASRSGYGELFF
CDR3 DNA: TGTGCCAGCAGGAGCGGATACGGGGAGCTGTTTTTT

J gene: TRBJ1-1
V gene: TRBV18
D gene: .
clone size: .
CDR3 protein: CASSFKPQDIEAFF
CDR3 DNA: TGTGCCAGCTCATTTAAGCCCCAAGACATCGAAGCTTTCTTT

J gene: TRBJ1-5
V gene: TRBV4-2
D gene: .
clone size: .
CDR3 protein: CASSQVQYNQPQHF
CDR3 DNA: TGTGCCAGCAGCCAAGTACAGTACAATCAGCCCCAGCATTTT

J gene: TRBJ2-5
V gene: TRBV7-2
D gene: TRBD2
clone size: .
CDR3 protein: CASSLLGGGFQETQYF
CDR3 DNA: TGTGCCAGCAGCTTACTGGGCGGGGGGTTCCAAGAGACCCAGTACTTC

J gene: TRBJ1-5
V gene: TRBV7-9
D gene: .
clone size: .
CDR3 protein: CASSLGGQGQPQHF
CDR3 DNA: TGTGCCAGCAGCTTAGGAGGTCAGGGTCAGCCCCAGCATTTT

J gene: TRBJ1-3
V gene: TRBV7-9
D gene: .
clone size: .
CDR3 protein: CASSPRGGVGNTIYF
CDR3 DNA: TGTGCCAGCAGCCCTCGGGGAGGTGTGGGAAACACCATATATTTT

J gene: TRBJ1-2
V gene: TRBV7-2
D gene: TRBD1
clone size: few
CDR3 protein: CASSPDRAYGYTF
CDR3 DNA: TGTGCCAGCAGCCCTGACAGGGCCTATGGCTACACCTTC

J gene: TRBJ2-3
V gene: TRBV18
D gene: TRBD2
clone size: .
CDR3 protein: CASSPGLAGNTDTQYF
CDR3 DNA: TGTGCCAGCTCACCAGGACTAGCGGGGAACACAGATACGCAGTATTTT

J gene: TRBJ2-2
V gene: TRBV7-2
D gene: TRBD1
clone size: .
CDR3 protein: CASSFPTGAGGELFF
CDR3 DNA: TGTGCCAGCAGCTTCCCGACAGGGGCTGGCGGGGAGCTGTTTTTT

J gene: TRBJ2-6
V gene: TRBV10-3
D gene: TRBD2
clone size: .
CDR3 protein: CAISESEYLGGNGANVLTF
CDR3 DNA: TGTGCCATCAGTGAGTCAGAGTACCTGGGGGGGAATGGGGCCAACGTCCTGACTTTC

J gene: TRBJ1-4
V gene: TRBV19
D gene: .
clone size: .
CDR3 protein: CASSMLSATNEKLFF
CDR3 DNA: TGTGCCAGTAGTATGCTCAGCGCAACTAATGAAAAACTGTTTTTT

J gene: TRBJ1-6
V gene: TRBV11-2
D gene: .
clone size: .
CDR3 protein: CASSPSTLPPLHF
CDR3 DNA: TGTGCCAGCAGCCCGTCGACCCTACCACCCCTCCACTTT

J gene: TRBJ2-1
V gene: TRBV10-1
D gene: .
clone size: .
CDR3 protein: CATRAGPYNEQFF
CDR3 DNA: TGCGCCACCAGAGCGGGCCCCTACAATGAGCAGTTCTTC

J gene: TRBJ1-2
V gene: TRBV6-5
D gene: TRBD1
clone size: .
CDR3 protein: CASSYGTGNYGYTF
CDR3 DNA: TGTGCCAGCAGTTACGGGACAGGGAACTATGGCTACACCTTC

J gene: TRBJ1-2
V gene: TRBV19
D gene: .
clone size: few
CDR3 protein: CASSPLTPVGYGYTF
CDR3 DNA: TGTGCCAGTAGTCCCCTGACACCAGTAGGCTATGGCTACACCTTC

J gene: TRBJ1-5
V gene: TRBV4-1
D gene: .
clone size: few
CDR3 protein: CASSQGTVSNQPQHF
CDR3 DNA: TGCGCCAGCAGCCAAGGGACAGTTAGCAATCAGCCCCAGCATTTT

J gene: TRBJ1-6
V gene: TRBV19
D gene: .
clone size: .
CDR3 protein: CASSIGTTYSPLHF
CDR3 DNA: TGTGCCAGTAGTATTGGGACAACATATTCACCCCTCCACTTT

J gene: TRBJ2-1
V gene: TRBV27
D gene: .
clone size: .
CDR3 protein: CASSFDGYNEQFF
CDR3 DNA: TGTGCCAGCAGTTTTGACGGCTACAATGAGCAGTTCTTC

J gene: TRBJ2-5
V gene: TRBV6-5
D gene: TRBD1
clone size: .
CDR3 protein: CASRTRQGWETQYF
CDR3 DNA: TGTGCCAGCAGAACCAGACAGGGTTGGGAGACCCAGTACTTC

J gene: TRBJ1-2
V gene: TRBV6-5
D gene: .
clone size: .
CDR3 protein: CASSSNGYTF
CDR3 DNA: TGTGCCAGCAGTTCCAATGGCTACACCTTC

J gene: TRBJ2-3
V gene: TRBV21-1
D gene: .
clone size: few
CDR3 protein: CASSRGTGIIVPYF
CDR3 DNA: TGTGCCAGCAGCAGGGGGACAGGGATTATTGTGCCGTATTTT

J gene: TRBJ2-5
V gene: TRBV5-1
D gene: TRBD1
clone size: .
CDR3 protein: CASSSPSGTGGWETQYF
CDR3 DNA: TGCGCCAGCAGTTCCCCTTCCGGGACAGGGGGCTGGGAGACCCAGTACTTC

J gene: TRBJ2-1
V gene: TRBV24-1
D gene: .
clone size: few
CDR3 protein: CATRGYHEQFF
CDR3 DNA: TGTGCCACGAGGGGGTACCATGAGCAGTTCTTC

J gene: TRBJ1-3
V gene: TRBV5-1
D gene: .
clone size: few
CDR3 protein: CASTFGASGNTIYF
CDR3 DNA: TGCGCCAGCACTTTTGGGGCCTCTGGAAACACCATATATTTT

J gene: TRBJ1-1
V gene: TRBV5-1
D gene: TRBD1
clone size: once
CDR3 protein: CASSEGQGGAEAFF
CDR3 DNA: TGCGCCAGCAGCGAGGGACAGGGTGGTGCTGAAGCTTTCTTT

J gene: TRBJ2-1
V gene: TRBV7-2
D gene: TRBD2
clone size: few
CDR3 protein: CASSPQGGSYNEQFF
CDR3 DNA: TGTGCCAGCAGCCCCCAGGGAGGGTCCTACAATGAGCAGTTCTTC

J gene: TRBJ2-1
V gene: TRBV7-6
D gene: TRBD2
clone size: .
CDR3 protein: CASSLGLAGLNEQFF
CDR3 DNA: TGTGCCAGCAGCCTAGGACTAGCGGGACTCAATGAGCAGTTCTTC

J gene: TRBJ2-3
V gene: TRBV15
D gene: TRBD2
clone size: .
CDR3 protein: CATLLAGADTQYF
CDR3 DNA: TGTGCCACCTTACTAGCGGGGGCGGATACGCAGTATTTT

J gene: TRBJ1-1
V gene: TRBV4-1
D gene: TRBD1
clone size: .
CDR3 protein: CASRLPGQVLTEAFF
CDR3 DNA: TGCGCCAGCAGGCTCCCGGGACAGGTTTTGACTGAAGCTTTCTTT

J gene: TRBJ1-2
V gene: TRBV7-2
D gene: .
clone size: once
CDR3 protein: CASAMGGNGYTF
CDR3 DNA: TGTGCCAGCGCGATGGGGGGCAATGGCTACACCTTC

J gene: TRBJ2-3
V gene: TRBV4-2
D gene: .
clone size: once
CDR3 protein: CASSQGAGARTDTQYF
CDR3 DNA: TGTGCCAGCAGCCAAGGGGCGGGGGCCCGCACAGATACGCAGTATTTT

J gene: TRBJ1-5
V gene: TRBV6-2/TRBV6-3
D gene: .
clone size: .
CDR3 protein: CASSYFGTQNQPQHF
CDR3 DNA: TGTGCCAGCAGTTACTTCGGGACACAGAATCAGCCCCAGCATTTT

J gene: TRBJ2-5
V gene: TRBV19
D gene: TRBD1
clone size: few
CDR3 protein: CASGDRGLGKTQYF
CDR3 DNA: TGTGCCAGCGGTGACAGGGGGCTGGGAAAGACCCAGTACTTC

J gene: TRBJ1-4
V gene: TRBV19
D gene: .
clone size: .
CDR3 protein: CASSIGNPTNEKLFF
CDR3 DNA: TGTGCCAGTAGTATCGGTAACCCAACTAATGAAAAACTGTTTTTT

J gene: TRBJ1-1
V gene: TRBV30
D gene: .
clone size: .
CDR3 protein: CAWRRGSWNTEAFF
CDR3 DNA: TGTGCCTGGAGGAGAGGCTCCTGGAACACTGAAGCTTTCTTT

J gene: TRBJ2-1
V gene: TRBV4-1
D gene: TRBD1
clone size: once
CDR3 protein: CASSLRGQSSYNEQFF
CDR3 DNA: TGCGCCAGCAGCCTCCGGGGACAGAGCTCCTACAATGAGCAGTTCTTC

J gene: TRBJ1-2
V gene: TRBV3-1/TRBV3-2
D gene: TRBD1
clone size: once
CDR3 protein: CASSHTGVYGYTF
CDR3 DNA: TGTGCCAGCAGCCATACAGGGGTTTATGGCTACACCTTC

J gene: TRBJ1-4
V gene: TRBV6-6
D gene: .
clone size: .
CDR3 protein: CASRPTGLDEKLFF
CDR3 DNA: TGTGCCAGCAGGCCAACAGGGCTGGATGAAAAACTGTTTTTT